This T cell receptor beta chain came from a study of early T cells in non-severe SARS-CoV-2 infection. Study-level information: Chains stayed unpaired after sequencing of bulk RNA from unsorted whole blood.

General study findings and limits: Anti-spike CD8 specificities were favored by VDJdb matching, whose results missed private and CD4 specificities.

Germline trimming cut 0 bases from V and 4 bases from J; bases unmatched to any gene: 4. CDR1 is SGHRS, CDR2 YFSETQ, per germline. CDR3 length: 14 amino acids. In the case of this clonotype: The antigen is not known.

Unique molecular identifiers were attached to individual cDNA molecules. TCRdb re-called the 5' RACE reads with MiXCR, one entry per CDR3 protein. The sample contains about 63,000 distinct CDR3 sequences, 10% to 15% of which appear only once. The TCR originated in an adult who was a healthcare worker with PCR-confirmed SARS-CoV-2 infection or an uninfected control (not recorded which). The gene calls are TRBV5-1 and TRBJ2-7; TRBD1 matches 7 bases. Material: whole blood. The CDR3 sequence: CASSLGSDRYEQYF. The CDR3 bases are TGCGCCAGCAGCTTGGGATCGGACAGGTACGAGCAGTACTTC.